This is a list of T cell receptor beta chains from one sample in a study of T cell responses to AZD1222 COVID-19 vaccine. The assay was immunoSEQ multiplex PCR, and TCRdb's table has in-frame clones only and misses some. Of about 93,000 clones in the sample, about 86% are singletons; the top ten hold roughly 6.3%. The material sequenced was peripheral blood, taken on day 0 of AZD1222 vaccination. The receptors were sampled from an adult in good health. Both conserved end residues are part of each CDR3. Fields, in order: J gene, D gene, V gene, clone size, CDR3 protein, CDR3 DNA. A D gene is named only where the DNA matches it firmly. Clone size appears in some rows only: once, few, many, or a class for an expanded clone.

>TRBJ1-2|.|TRBV19|.
CASSPWGSDLTNYGYTF
TGTGCCAGTAGCCCTTGGGGAAGCGACTTGACTAACTATGGCTACACCTTC
>TRBJ1-4|TRBD1|TRBV6-5|.
CASRKTGGGGEKLFF
TGTGCCAGCAGAAAAACAGGGGGAGGTGGTGAAAAACTGTTTTTT
>TRBJ2-3|TRBD1|TRBV7-2|.
CASSSGGPGADTQYF
TGTGCCAGCAGCTCAGGGGGCCCCGGGGCAGATACGCAGTATTTT
>TRBJ2-6|.|TRBV14|once
CASSQTRSGANVLTF
TGTGCCAGCAGCCAAACAAGATCTGGGGCCAACGTCCTGACTTTC
>TRBJ2-1|TRBD2|TRBV30|.
CAYGLAEKFF
TGTGCCTACGGACTAGCAGAGAAGTTCTTC
>TRBJ2-7|.|TRBV10-1|.
CASSELVGTGSYEQYF
TGCGCCAGCAGTGAGTTGGTGGGCACAGGGTCCTACGAGCAGTACTTC
>TRBJ2-1|.|TRBV18|.
CASSPSLGNEQFF
TGTGCCAGCTCACCTTCGCTTGGGAATGAGCAGTTCTTC
>TRBJ1-6|.|TRBV7-2|.
CASSLLGFGSPLHF
TGTGCCAGCAGCTTATTGGGGTTCGGTTCACCCCTCCACTTT
>TRBJ2-1|TRBD2|TRBV11-1|.
CASSLSGGNAMNEQFF
TGTGCCAGCAGCTTATCGGGGGGGAATGCCATGAATGAGCAGTTCTTC
>TRBJ2-2|.|TRBV12-5|.
CASGLVLAATGELFF
TGTGCTAGTGGTTTGGTACTAGCTGCAACCGGGGAGCTGTTTTTT
>TRBJ2-7|.|TRBV5-6|.
CASSQSSYEQYF
TGTGCCAGCAGCCAATCATCCTACGAGCAGTACTTC
>TRBJ1-4|.|TRBV4-1|.
CASSRAWIEKLFF
TGCGCCAGCAGCCGTGCATGGATTGAAAAACTGTTTTTT
>TRBJ1-2|.|TRBV6-5|.
CASSYSGRVYGYTF
TGTGCCAGCAGTTACTCAGGCCGGGTCTATGGCTACACCTTC
>TRBJ2-3|TRBD1|TRBV6-5|.
CASRQGVADTQYF
TGTGCCAGCAGACAGGGGGTCGCAGATACGCAGTATTTT